This T cell receptor beta chain was recovered during a study of CD8+ T cells in alopecia areata. Study summary: Treated patients swallowed 5 to 10 mg of oral tofacitinib twice daily. Overall study results and limits: Within the top 100, expanded CD8+ clones significantly decreased with tofacitinib, as did scalp clonality. On tofacitinib, scalp and blood still held many of the expanded lesional clones. Sharing of TCRs across patients appeared less clear than in mice, possibly for HLA-related reasons.

Following RNA extraction, reverse transcription yielded cDNA that acted as the sequencing template. TCRdb's table, derived via immunoSEQ multiplex PCR, lists solely in-frame clones and lacks some. Among fewer than 250,000 clones listed, roughly three fifths were seen once. Stated treatment: oral pan-JAK inhibitor, 5-10 mg twice daily. From germline, CDR1 is MNHEY and CDR2 SVGAGI. The V end lost 7 bases, the J end lost 7 bases, and 10 bases lay between the germline ends. The CDR3 is made up of 12 amino acids. In its sample, this clone was seen once. Its specificity is not known. J is TRBJ2-2 and V is TRBV6-5, with a possible D match to TRBD1 (6 bases). The sample here was CD4+ T cells sorted from blood, taken at week 4, from a patient treated with tofacitinib. This sequence was found in a human donor with alopecia areata. CDR3 in DNA: TGTGCCAGCAAACAGGGTAACGGGGAGCTGTTTTTT. Translated: CASKQGNGELFF.